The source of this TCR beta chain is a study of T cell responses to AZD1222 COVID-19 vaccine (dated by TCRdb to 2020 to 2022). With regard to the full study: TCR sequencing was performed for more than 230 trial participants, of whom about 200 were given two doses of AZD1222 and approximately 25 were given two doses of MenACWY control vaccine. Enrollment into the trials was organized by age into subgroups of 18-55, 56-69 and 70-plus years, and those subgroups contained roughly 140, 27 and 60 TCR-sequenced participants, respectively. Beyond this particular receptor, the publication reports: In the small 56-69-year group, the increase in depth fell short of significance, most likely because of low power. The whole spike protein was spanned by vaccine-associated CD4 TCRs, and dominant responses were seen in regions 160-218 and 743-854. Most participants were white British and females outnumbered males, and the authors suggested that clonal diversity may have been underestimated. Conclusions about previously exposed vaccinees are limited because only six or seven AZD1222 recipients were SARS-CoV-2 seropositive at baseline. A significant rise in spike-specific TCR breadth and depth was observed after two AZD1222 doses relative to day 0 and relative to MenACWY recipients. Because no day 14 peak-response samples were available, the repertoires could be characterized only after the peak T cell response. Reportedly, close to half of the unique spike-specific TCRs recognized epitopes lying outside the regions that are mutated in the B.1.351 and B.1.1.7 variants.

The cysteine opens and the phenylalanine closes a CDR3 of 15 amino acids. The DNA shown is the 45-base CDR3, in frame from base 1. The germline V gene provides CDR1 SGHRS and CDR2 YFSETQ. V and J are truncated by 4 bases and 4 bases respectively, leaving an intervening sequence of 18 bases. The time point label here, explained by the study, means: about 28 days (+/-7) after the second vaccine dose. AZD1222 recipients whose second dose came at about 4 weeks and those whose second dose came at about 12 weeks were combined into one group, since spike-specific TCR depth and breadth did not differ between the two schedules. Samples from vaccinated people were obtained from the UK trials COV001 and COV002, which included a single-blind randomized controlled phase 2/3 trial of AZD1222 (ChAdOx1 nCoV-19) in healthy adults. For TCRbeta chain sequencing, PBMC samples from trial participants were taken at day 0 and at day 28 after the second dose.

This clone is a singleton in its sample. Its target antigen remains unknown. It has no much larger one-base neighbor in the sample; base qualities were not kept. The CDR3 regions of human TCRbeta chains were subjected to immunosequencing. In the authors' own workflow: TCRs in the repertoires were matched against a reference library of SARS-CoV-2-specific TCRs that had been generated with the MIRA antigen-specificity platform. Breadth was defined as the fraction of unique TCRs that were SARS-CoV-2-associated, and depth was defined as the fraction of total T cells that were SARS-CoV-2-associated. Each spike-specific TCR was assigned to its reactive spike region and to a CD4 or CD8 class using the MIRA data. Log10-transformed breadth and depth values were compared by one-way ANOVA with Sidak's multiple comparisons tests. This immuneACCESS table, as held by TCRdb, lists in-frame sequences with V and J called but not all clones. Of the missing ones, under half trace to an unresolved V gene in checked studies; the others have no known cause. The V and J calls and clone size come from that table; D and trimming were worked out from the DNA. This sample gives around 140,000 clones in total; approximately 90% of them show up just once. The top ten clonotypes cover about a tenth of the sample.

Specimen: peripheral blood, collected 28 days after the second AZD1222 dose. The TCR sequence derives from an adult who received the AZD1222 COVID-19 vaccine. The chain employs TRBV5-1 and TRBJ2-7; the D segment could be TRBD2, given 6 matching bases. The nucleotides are TGCGCCAGCAGCCCCAATAGCGGTCAAAGTTACGAGCAGTACTTC. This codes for CASSPNSGQSYEQYF.